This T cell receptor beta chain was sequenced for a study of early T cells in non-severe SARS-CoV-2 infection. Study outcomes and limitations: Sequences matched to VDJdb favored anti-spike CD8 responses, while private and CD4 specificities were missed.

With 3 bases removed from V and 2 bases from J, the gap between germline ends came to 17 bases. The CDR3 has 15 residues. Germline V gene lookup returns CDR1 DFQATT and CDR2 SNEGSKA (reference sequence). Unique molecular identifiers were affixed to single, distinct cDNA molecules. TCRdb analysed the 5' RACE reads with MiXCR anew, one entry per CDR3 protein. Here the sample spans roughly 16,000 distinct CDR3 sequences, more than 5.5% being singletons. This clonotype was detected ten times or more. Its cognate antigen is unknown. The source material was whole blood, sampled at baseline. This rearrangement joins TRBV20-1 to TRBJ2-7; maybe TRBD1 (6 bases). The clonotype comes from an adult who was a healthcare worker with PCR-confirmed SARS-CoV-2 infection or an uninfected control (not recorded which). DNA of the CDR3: TGCAGTGCTAGGGCAGGGGTCGGACCTACCTACGAGCAGTACTTC. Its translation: CSARAGVGPTYEQYF.